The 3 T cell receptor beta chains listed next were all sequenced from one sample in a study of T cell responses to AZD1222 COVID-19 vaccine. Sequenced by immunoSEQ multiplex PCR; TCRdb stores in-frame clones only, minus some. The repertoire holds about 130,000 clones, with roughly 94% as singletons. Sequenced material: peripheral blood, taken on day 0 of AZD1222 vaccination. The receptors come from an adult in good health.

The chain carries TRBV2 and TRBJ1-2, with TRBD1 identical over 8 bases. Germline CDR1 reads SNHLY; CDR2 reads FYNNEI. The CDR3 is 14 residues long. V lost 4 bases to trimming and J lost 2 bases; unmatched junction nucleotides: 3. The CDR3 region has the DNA TGTGCCAGCAGTGCGGGGACAGGAAACTATGGCTACACCTTC. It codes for CASSAGTGNYGYTF.

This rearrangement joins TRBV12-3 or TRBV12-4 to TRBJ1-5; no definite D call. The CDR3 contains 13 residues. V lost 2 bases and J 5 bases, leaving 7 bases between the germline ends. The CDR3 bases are TGTGCCAGCAGTTTAAGTCGGGATCAGCCCCAGCATTTT. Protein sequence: CASSLSRDQPQHF.

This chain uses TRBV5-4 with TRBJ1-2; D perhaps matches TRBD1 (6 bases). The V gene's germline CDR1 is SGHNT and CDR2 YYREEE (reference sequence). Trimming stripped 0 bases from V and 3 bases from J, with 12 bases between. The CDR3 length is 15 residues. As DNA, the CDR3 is TGTGCCAGCAGCTTGGGGTCTACAGGGTACTATGGCTACACCTTC. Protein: CASSLGSTGYYGYTF.